This TCR beta chain emerged from a study of radiotherapy plus CTLA-4 blockade in lung cancer. Study overall: Among all patients, 18% showed objective responses, while 30% to 35% had disease control.

Libraries were prepared by immunoSEQ multiplex PCR; TCRdb keeps only in-frame clonotypes and omits some of them. This table has over 75,000 clones, roughly four fifths appearing once. V was cut by 2 bases and J by 8 bases, with 15 bases left in between. This CDR3 is 14 amino acids long. CDR1 and CDR2 from the germline V gene are MNHEY and SMNVEV (reference sequence). Here the sequenced sample was peripheral blood, taken from a patient treated with radiotherapy plus ipilimumab. The chain is built from TRBV27 and TRBJ1-2; maybe TRBD1 (5 bases). The receptor comes from a human donor with non-small cell lung cancer who had stable disease on radiotherapy plus ipilimumab. CDR3 sequence reads: CASSLHTGERGYTF. In nucleotides, the CDR3 is TGTGCCAGCAGTTTACATACAGGAGAGAGGGGCTACACCTTC.